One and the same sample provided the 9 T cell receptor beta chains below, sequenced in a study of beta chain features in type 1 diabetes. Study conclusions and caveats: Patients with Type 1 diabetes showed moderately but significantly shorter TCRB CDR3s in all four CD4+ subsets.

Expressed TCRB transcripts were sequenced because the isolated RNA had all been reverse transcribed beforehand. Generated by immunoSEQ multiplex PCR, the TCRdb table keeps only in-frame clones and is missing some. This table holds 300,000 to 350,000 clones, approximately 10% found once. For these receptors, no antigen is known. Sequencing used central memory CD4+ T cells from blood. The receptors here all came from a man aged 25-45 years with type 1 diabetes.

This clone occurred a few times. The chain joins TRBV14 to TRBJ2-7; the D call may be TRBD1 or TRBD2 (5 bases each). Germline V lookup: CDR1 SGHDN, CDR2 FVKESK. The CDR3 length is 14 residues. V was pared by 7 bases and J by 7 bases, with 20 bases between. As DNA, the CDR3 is TGTGCCAGCACCCTAAAGCCTGCTGGGGGTGAGCAGTACTTC. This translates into CASTLKPAGGEQYF.

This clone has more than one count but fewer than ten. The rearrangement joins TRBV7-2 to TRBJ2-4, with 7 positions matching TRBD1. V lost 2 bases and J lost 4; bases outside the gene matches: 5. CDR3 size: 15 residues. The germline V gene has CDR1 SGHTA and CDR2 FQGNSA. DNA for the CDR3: TGTGCCAGCAGCTTAAACAGGGGAAGTAAAAACATTCAGTACTTC. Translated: CASSLNRGSKNIQYF. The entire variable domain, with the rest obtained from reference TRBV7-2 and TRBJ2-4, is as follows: GAGVSQSPSNKVTEKGKDVELRCDPISGHTALYWYRQSLGQGLEFLIYFQGNSAPDKSGLPSDRFSAERTGGSVSTLTIQRTQQEDSAVYLCASSLNRGSKNIQYFGAGTRLSVL.

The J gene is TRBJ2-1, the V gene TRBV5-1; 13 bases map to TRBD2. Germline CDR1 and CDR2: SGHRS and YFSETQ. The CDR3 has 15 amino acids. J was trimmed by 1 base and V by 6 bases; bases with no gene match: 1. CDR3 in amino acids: CASMGLAGSYNEQFF. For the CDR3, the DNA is TGCGCCAGCATGGGACTAGCGGGGTCCTACAATGAGCAGTTCTTC.

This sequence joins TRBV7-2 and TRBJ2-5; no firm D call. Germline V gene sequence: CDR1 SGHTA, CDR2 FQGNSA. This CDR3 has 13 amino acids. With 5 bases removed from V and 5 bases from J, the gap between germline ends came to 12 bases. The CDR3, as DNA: TGTGCCAGCAGCCCTTCGGCAGTCGAGACCCAGTACTTC. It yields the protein CASSPSAVETQYF.

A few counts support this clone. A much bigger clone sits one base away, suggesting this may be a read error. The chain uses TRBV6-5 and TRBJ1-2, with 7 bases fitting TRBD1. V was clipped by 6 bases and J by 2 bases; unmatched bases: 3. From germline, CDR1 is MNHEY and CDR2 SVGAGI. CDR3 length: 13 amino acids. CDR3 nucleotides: TGTGCCAGCAGAACGGGACAGAACTATGGCTACACCTTC. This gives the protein CASRTGQNYGYTF.

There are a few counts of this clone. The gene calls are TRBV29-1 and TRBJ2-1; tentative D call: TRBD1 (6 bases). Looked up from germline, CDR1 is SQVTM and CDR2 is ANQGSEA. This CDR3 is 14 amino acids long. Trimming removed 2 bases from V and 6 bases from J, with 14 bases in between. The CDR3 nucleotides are TGCAGCGTTGAAATTCCTAGAGGGGGCAATGAGCAGTTCTTC. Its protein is CSVEIPRGGNEQFF.

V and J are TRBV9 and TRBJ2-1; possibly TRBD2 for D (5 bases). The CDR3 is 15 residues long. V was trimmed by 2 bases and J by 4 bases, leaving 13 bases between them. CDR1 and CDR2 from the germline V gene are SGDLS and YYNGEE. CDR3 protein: CASSVGINSYNEQFF. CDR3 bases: TGTGCCAGCAGCGTCGGGATAAACTCTTACAATGAGCAGTTCTTC. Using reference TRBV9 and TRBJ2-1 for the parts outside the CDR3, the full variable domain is DSGVTQTPKHLITATGQRVTLRCSPRSGDLSVYWYQQSLDQGLQFLIQYYNGEERAKGNILERFSAQQFPDLHSELNLSSLELGDSALYFCASSVGINSYNEQFFGPGTRLTVL.

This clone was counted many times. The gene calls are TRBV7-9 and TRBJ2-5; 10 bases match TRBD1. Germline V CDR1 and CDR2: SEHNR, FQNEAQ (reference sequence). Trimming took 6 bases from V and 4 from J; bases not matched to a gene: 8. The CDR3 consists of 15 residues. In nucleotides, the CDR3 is TGTGCCAGCAGTTCTGACAGGGGGCTGAGAGAGACCCAGTACTTC. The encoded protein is CASSSDRGLRETQYF.

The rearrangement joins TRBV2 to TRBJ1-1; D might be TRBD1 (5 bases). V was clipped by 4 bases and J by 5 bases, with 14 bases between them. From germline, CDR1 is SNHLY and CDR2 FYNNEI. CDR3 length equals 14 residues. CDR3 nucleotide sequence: TGTGCCAGCAGTGGCGGGGGTGTGAGGACTGAAGCTTTCTTT. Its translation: CASSGGGVRTEAFF.